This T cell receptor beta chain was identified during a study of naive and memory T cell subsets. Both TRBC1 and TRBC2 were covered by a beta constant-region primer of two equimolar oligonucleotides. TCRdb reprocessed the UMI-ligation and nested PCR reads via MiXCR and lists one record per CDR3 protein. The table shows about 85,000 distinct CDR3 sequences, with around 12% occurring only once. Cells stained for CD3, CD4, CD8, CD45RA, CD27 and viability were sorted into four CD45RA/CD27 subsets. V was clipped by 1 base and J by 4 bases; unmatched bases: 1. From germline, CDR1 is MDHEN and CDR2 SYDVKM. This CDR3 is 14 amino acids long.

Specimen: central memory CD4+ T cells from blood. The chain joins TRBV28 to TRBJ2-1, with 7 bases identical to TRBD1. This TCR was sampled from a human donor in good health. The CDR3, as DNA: TGTGCCAGCAGTTTATACAGGGGTTACAATGAGCAGTTCTTC. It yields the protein CASSLYRGYNEQFF.